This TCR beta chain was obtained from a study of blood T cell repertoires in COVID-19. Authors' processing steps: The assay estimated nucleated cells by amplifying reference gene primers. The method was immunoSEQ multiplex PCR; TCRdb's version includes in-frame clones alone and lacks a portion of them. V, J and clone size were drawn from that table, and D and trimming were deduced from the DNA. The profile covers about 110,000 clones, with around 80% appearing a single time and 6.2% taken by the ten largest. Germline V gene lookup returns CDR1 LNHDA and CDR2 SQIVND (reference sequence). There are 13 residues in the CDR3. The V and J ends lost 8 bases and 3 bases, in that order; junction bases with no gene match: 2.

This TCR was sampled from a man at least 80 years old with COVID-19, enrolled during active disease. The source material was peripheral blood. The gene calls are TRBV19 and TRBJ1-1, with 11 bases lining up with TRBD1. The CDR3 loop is CASRTGGYTEAFF. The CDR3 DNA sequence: TGTGCCAGTCGGACAGGGGGCTACACTGAAGCTTTCTTT.